Shown below are 6 T cell receptor beta chains from a single sample sequenced in a study of cytomegalovirus exposure and HLA in healthy donors. A multiplex PCR was run with 60 Vbeta primers and 13 Jbeta primers. Some clones are missing from TCRdb's copy, which holds only in-frame ones; the method was immunoSEQ multiplex PCR. The top ten hold about 2.2% of the sample, which has 150,000 to 250,000 clones, roughly 85% seen once. Source material: PBMCs. Receptor source: a woman aged 50 to 60 in good health and CMV-seronegative.

The rearrangement links TRBV4-3 to TRBJ2-3; a weak D match, TRBD2 (6 bases). CDR3 size: 14 residues. Germline values: CDR1 LGHNA, CDR2 YSLEER. Trimming cost V 4 bases and J 1 base, with 9 bases left between them. The CDR3 coding sequence is TGCGCCAGCAGCCCGGGACTTCGCACAGATACGCAGTATTTT. Protein: CASSPGLRTDTQYF.

Only one count was recorded for this clone. The rearrangement joins TRBV27 to TRBJ2-1, with 7 bases lining up with TRBD1. In germline, CDR1 is MNHEY, CDR2 SMNVEV (reference sequence). Germline trimming cut 5 bases from V and 8 bases from J; bases unmatched to any gene: 9. The CDR3 runs to 14 residues. The CDR3 reads CASSVSVRGHEQFF. In DNA form, the CDR3 reads TGTGCCAGCAGTGTCAGTGTTAGGGGGCATGAGCAGTTCTTC.

The rearrangement links TRBV6-6 to TRBJ2-1, with no clear D. V shed 6 bases and J shed 9 bases, with 12 bases lying between them. The germline gives CDR1 MNHNY, CDR2 SVGAGI (reference sequence). This CDR3 region has 12 residues. CDR3 nucleotides: TGTGCCAGCAGGGCCGGATGGAGTGAGCAGTTCTTC. Amino acids: CASRAGWSEQFF.

This clone has a handful of counts. CDR3 bases: TGTGCCAGCAGTCAACAGGGAAATCAGCCCCAGCATTTT. Its protein is CASSQQGNQPQHF. The genes are TRBV6-5 and TRBJ1-5, with D possibly TRBD1 on 6 matching bases. Germline V CDR1 and CDR2: MNHEY, SVGAGI. CDR3 size: 13 residues. V lost 5 bases, J lost 4 bases, and 9 bases lay in between.

This clone has a handful of counts. This chain connects TRBV28 to TRBJ2-1; 10 bases line up with TRBD1. The CDR3 is 15 residues long. Germline V gene data show CDR1 as MDHEN and CDR2 as SYDVKM. V shed 6 bases, J shed 4 bases, and the junction held 6 bases outside the gene matches. This CDR3 is CASSPGTGVYNEQFF. The CDR3 DNA sequence: TGTGCCAGCAGCCCCGGGACAGGGGTGTACAATGAGCAGTTCTTC. Full variable domain (missing parts from reference TRBV28 and TRBJ2-1): DVKVTQSSRYLVKRTGEKVFLECVQDMDHENMFWYRQDPGLGLRLIYFSYDVKMKEKGDIPEGYSVSREKKERFSLILESASTNQTSMYLCASSPGTGVYNEQFFGPGTRLTVL.

The V call is TRBV18, the J call TRBJ1-2; D is possibly TRBD1 (6 bases). Trimming pared 5 bases from V and 7 bases from J, leaving 23 bases between. The germline V gene encodes CDR1 KGHSH and CDR2 LQKENI. The CDR3 runs to 16 residues. CDR3: CASSKVRGGESLGYTF. CDR3 DNA sequence: TGTGCCAGCTCAAAGGTTCGGGGGGGCGAATCTCTTGGCTACACCTTC.